This T cell receptor (beta chain) was captured by sequencing in a study of CD8+ T cells in alopecia areata (dated by TCRdb to 2016 to 2019). With regard to the full study: The treated patients, all with moderate-to-severe alopecia areata, were enrolled in an open-label pilot trial of oral tofacitinib given at 5 to 10 mg twice daily. Patients received tofacitinib for 6 to 18 months and were then followed off drug for 6 months to check for delayed response and recurrence. In treated patients, disease severity was measured using the SALT score, which gives the percentage of scalp surface area affected. To study T cell clonal expansion in alopecia areata, the researchers applied high-throughput TCRbeta sequencing to both the C3H/HeJ mouse model and human patients. In humans, TCRbeta sequencing was performed on scalp tissue and on sorted CD4+ and CD8+ peripheral blood T cells from healthy controls and from patients with patchy or totalis/universalis alopecia areata. Tofacitinib-treated patients had biopsies at baseline and at 4 and 24 weeks of treatment, with a later scalp biopsy in several patients. Scalp clonality was compared among normal scalp (n=4), patchy alopecia areata scalp (n=8), and alopecia totalis/universalis scalp (n=8). RNA came from the PAXgene miRNA kit for fixed scalp, the miRNeasy kit for PBMCs, and the RNeasy kit for mouse skin. Amplification of TCRbeta CDR3 regions was done by immunoSEQ multiplex PCR using 35 Vbeta forward primers and 13 Jbeta reverse primers. Study-level results and caveats: TCR sequences shared between patients were less clear than in mice, possibly partly because of HLA diversity in the patient population. The treated cohort was small, with a single nonresponder, so links between baseline CD8+ expansion and response need larger studies. Higher clonality and more expanded CD8+ clones were observed in lesional scalp than in normal scalp, particularly in alopecia totalis/universalis, a finding suggestive of antigenic drive. Unlike mouse skin, which is dominated by gammadelta T cells, normal human skin has resident alphabeta T cells that are also sequenced, and this complicates analysis of the scalp TCR repertoire. Tofacitinib significantly decreased scalp clonality and the number of expanded CD8+ clones among the top 100 scalp clones. Many expanded lesional clones were found to persist in scalp and blood during tofacitinib treatment, and relapse after treatment cessation may be partly explained by this persistence.

The time point label, as the study defines it: about 25 weeks on oral tofacitinib. The treatment or condition label corresponds to: oral pan-JAK inhibitor, 5-10 mg twice daily. Peripheral blood and lesional scalp punch biopsies were obtained from patients with alopecia areata. PBMCs were isolated by density centrifugation and stained for CD3, CD4 and CD8, after which CD4+ and CD8+ T cells were sorted on a FACSAria. The germline V gene yields LGHNA for CDR1 and YSLEER for CDR2. The CDR3 spans 17 residues, from the cysteine through the phenylalanine. Only CDR3 DNA remains: 51 bases, in frame from the first base. Relative to germline, V is 0 bases shorter and J is 0 bases shorter, with 9 bases between their ends. Library generation was performed with the immunoSEQ multiplex PCR assay. To provide template for TCR sequencing, every sample had RNA extracted and reverse transcribed into cDNA. SuperScript III was used for first-strand cDNA synthesis, primed with a 2:1 mix of oligo-dT and random hexamers. A synthetic immune receptor repertoire was used to gauge amplification bias, and whatever bias remained was removed computationally. The authors processed their data as follows. Raw reads were preprocessed for error removal, and CDR3 was defined according to IMGT conventions as running from the conserved cysteine to phenylalanine. Clonality was calculated as 1 minus Shannon entropy normalized by log2 of the number of productive unique TCRs. Whether scalp clones were CD4 or CD8 was inferred by matching scalp TCRbeta sequences against CD4 and CD8 repertoires sorted from blood. TCRdb took over this immuneACCESS table, retaining in-frame rearrangements with V and J assigned. Such tables are incomplete; in checked studies, under half of the missing clones stem from an unresolved V gene, and the remainder is unexplained. The D gene and trimming were derived from the DNA, and the V and J assignments and clone size from that table. In all, the sample holds approximately 210,000 clones, and approximately 57% of those were seen once. The ten top clones hold approximately 1% of the sample.

About this clone: The target of this receptor is not known. The record has no base qualities; no much larger clone is one base away.

This TCR came from a human donor with alopecia areata. The V gene is TRBV4-3 and the J gene is TRBJ2-6, with the D gene too uncertain to name. The sample here was CD4+ T cells sorted from blood, taken at week 24, from a patient treated with tofacitinib. The nucleotide sequence reads TGCGCCAGCAGCCAAGATCACGGAAACTCTGGGGCCAACGTCCTGACTTTC. It is translated as CASSQDHGNSGANVLTF.